This entry lists 8 T cell receptor beta chains sequenced from one sample in a study of shared clonotypes between healthy human individuals. Libraries were prepared by immunoSEQ multiplex PCR; TCRdb keeps only in-frame clonotypes and omits some of them. The sample contains 600,000 to 800,000 clones, roughly 72% of which appear only once. Sequenced sample: memory CD4+ T cells sorted from blood. Subset defined: CD45RA-negative fraction. The receptors were sampled from a woman in her twenties or thirties in good health.

This clone was observed a single time. The chain carries TRBV18 and TRBJ1-1; the D is unclear. V dropped 2 bases and J dropped 0 bases, with 7 bases sitting between them. Looked up from germline, CDR1 is KGHSH and CDR2 is LQKENI. The CDR3 has 14 amino acids. This CDR3 reads CASSPSGLNTEAFF. The CDR3 DNA reads TGTGCCAGCTCACCAAGCGGGTTGAACACTGAAGCTTTCTTT. The variable domain in full, with the rest retrieved from reference TRBV18 and TRBJ1-1, is NAGVMQNPRHLVRRRGQEARLRCSPMKGHSHVYWYRQLPEEGLKFMVYLQKENIIDESGMPKERFSAEFPKEGPSILRIQQVVRGDSAAYFCASSPSGLNTEAFFGQGTRLTVV.

The V gene is TRBV2, the J gene TRBJ1-2; 8 bases agree with TRBD1. V dropped 4 bases and J dropped 3; count of bases not matched to a gene: 7. The CDR3 runs 15 residues. The germline V gene encodes CDR1 SNHLY and CDR2 FYNNEI. The CDR3: CASSVTSGGDYGYTF. In DNA form, the CDR3 reads TGTGCCAGCAGTGTGACGTCAGGGGGCGACTATGGCTACACCTTC.

The chain links TRBV18 to TRBJ2-6, with D possibly called TRBD1 or TRBD2 (5 bases each). Trimming stripped 3 bases from V and 0 bases from J, with 12 bases between. Germline values: CDR1 KGHSH, CDR2 LQKENI. This CDR3 is 17 amino acids long. CDR3 sequence reads: CASSPGPPNSGANVLTF. The CDR3 DNA reads as TGTGCCAGCTCACCGGGACCGCCGAACTCTGGGGCCAACGTCCTGACTTTC. The full variable domain, in which reference TRBV18 and TRBJ2-6 provide the parts outside the CDR3, is NAGVMQNPRHLVRRRGQEARLRCSPMKGHSHVYWYRQLPEEGLKFMVYLQKENIIDESGMPKERFSAEFPKEGPSILRIQQVVRGDSAAYFCASSPGPPNSGANVLTFGAGSRLTVL.

This chain uses TRBV5-8 with TRBJ2-4; tentative D call: TRBD2 (6 bases). The CDR3 contains 14 residues. V was cut by 1 base and J by 1 base, with 6 bases left in between. In germline, CDR1 is SGHTS, CDR2 YDEGEE. Written as DNA, the CDR3 is TGTGCCAGCAGCTTGCGGGGGGCCAAAAACATTCAGTACTTC. It is translated as CASSLRGAKNIQYF.

In this sample, this clone turned up once. This rearrangement joins TRBV9 to TRBJ2-2; 8 bases match TRBD1. The CDR3 is 16 residues long. From germline, CDR1 is SGDLS and CDR2 YYNGEE. The V gene end was trimmed by 4 bases and the J gene end by 3 bases; junction bases not matched to a gene: 8. CDR3 bases: TGTGCCAGCAGCCGTGGCAGGGGGCATCACACCGGGGAGCTGTTTTTT. As protein: CASSRGRGHHTGELFF.

The V and J genes are TRBV2 and TRBJ2-7, with 8 bases lining up with TRBD1. Germline CDR1 SNHLY, CDR2 FYNNEI. The CDR3 spans 14 residues. With V trimmed by 2 bases and J by 4 bases, 4 bases remained unmatched. The CDR3 DNA reads as TGTGCCAGCAGTGAACAGGGGGCTCGGTACGAGCAGTACTTC. This sequence encodes CASSEQGARYEQYF.

V is TRBV6-6 and J is TRBJ1-1; no firm D call. Germline-derived CDR1 and CDR2 are MNHNY and SVGAGI (reference sequence). The CDR3 runs to 14 residues. Deletions cut 7 bases from V and 2 bases from J, with 14 bases between. CDR3 loop: CASTIPGINTEAFF. As DNA, the CDR3 is TGTGCCAGCACTATACCGGGTATTAACACTGAAGCTTTCTTT.

This clone was found a few times. V usage is TRBV27 and J usage is TRBJ2-7; D might be TRBD2 (5 bases). This CDR3 has 14 amino acids. V was shortened by 3 bases and J by 3 bases, with 12 bases between the two germline ends. Germline loops: CDR1 MNHEY, CDR2 SMNVEV (reference sequence). Here the CDR3 DNA reads TGTGCCAGCAGTTTCCATAGTGGAGGCTACGAGCAGTACTTC. It specifies CASSFHSGGYEQYF.